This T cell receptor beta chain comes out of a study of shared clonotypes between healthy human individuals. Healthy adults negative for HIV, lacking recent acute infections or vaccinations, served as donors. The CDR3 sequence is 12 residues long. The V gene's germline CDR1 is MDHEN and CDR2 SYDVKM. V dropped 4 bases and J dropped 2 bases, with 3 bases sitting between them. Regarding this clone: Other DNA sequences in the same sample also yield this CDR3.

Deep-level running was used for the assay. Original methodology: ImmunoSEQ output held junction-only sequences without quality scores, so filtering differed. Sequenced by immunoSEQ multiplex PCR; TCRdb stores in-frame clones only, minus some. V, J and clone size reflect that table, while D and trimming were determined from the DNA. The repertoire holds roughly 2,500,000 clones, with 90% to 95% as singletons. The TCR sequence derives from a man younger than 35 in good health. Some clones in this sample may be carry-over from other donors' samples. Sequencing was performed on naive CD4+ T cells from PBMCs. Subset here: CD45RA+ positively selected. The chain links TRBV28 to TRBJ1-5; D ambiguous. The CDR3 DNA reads TGTGCCAGCAGTTGGGGCAATCAGCCCCAGCATTTT. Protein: CASSWGNQPQHF.